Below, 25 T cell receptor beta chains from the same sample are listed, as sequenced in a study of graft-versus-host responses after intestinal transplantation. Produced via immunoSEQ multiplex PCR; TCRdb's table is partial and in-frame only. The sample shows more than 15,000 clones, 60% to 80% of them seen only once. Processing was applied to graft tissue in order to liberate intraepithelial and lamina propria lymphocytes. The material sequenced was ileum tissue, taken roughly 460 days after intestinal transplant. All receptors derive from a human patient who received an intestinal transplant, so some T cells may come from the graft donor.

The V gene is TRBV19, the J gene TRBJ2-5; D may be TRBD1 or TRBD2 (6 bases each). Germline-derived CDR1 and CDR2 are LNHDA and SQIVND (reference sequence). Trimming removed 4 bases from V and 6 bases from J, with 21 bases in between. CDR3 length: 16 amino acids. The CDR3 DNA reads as TGTGCCAGTAGTACCCGGATGGGGGGCCCCCCCAAGACCCAGTACTTC. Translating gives CASSTRMGGPPKTQYF.

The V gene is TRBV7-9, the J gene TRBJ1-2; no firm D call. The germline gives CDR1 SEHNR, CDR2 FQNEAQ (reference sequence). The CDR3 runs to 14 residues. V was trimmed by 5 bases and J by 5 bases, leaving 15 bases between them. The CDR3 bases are TGTGCCAGCAGCCCACCCGGACGGGGATATGGCTACACCTTC. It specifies CASSPPGRGYGYTF.

As DNA, the CDR3 is TGTGCCAGCCCCCTTGAGGGGGCGAGCTACAATGAGCAGTTCTTC. Amino acid sequence: CASPLEGASYNEQFF. The rearrangement joins TRBV7-9 to TRBJ2-1, with TRBD1 matching 7 bases. V lost 8 bases, J lost 3 bases, and 10 bases stayed unmatched. The CDR3 has 15 amino acids. Germline V lookup: CDR1 SEHNR, CDR2 FQNEAQ (reference sequence).

CDR3 nucleotide sequence: TGCAGCGTTGCAGGACAGGAAAATCAGCCCCAGCATTTT. Its translation is CSVAGQENQPQHF. This chain links TRBV29-1 with TRBJ1-5; 7 bases are shared with TRBD1. V shed 4 bases and J 4 bases; nucleotides not matched to a gene: 4. Germline values: CDR1 SQVTM, CDR2 ANQGSEA. This CDR3 comprises 13 residues.

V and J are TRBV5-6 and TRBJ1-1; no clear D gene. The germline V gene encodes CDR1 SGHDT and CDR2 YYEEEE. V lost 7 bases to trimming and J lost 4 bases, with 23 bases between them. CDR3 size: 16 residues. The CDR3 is CASLIWRPGISTEAFF. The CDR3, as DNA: TGTGCCAGCCTTATTTGGCGCCCAGGAATATCCACTGAAGCTTTCTTT.

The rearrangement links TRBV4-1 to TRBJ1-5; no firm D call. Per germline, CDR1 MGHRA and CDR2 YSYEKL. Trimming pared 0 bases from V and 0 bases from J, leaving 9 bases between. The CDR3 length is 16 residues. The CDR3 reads CASSQDSGYSNQPQHF. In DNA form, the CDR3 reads TGCGCCAGCAGCCAAGATTCGGGGTATAGCAATCAGCCCCAGCATTTT.

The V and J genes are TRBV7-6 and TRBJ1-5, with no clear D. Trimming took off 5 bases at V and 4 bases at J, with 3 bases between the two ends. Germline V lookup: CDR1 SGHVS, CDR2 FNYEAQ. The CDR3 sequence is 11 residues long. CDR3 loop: CASSENQPQHF. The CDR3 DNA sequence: TGTGCCAGCAGCGAAAATCAGCCCCAGCATTTT.

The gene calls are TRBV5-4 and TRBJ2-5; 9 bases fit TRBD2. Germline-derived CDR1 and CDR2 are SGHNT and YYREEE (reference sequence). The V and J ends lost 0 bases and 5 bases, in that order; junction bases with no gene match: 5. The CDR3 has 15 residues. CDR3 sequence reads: CASSLGLAVGETQYF. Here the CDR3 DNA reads TGTGCCAGCAGCTTGGGACTAGCGGTCGGGGAGACCCAGTACTTC.

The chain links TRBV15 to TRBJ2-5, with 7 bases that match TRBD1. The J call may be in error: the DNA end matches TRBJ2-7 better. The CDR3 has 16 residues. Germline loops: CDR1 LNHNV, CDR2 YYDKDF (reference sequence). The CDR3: CATSSDTRDREFEQYF. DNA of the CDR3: TGTGCCACCAGCAGCGACACTCGAGACAGGGAGTTCGAGCAGTACTTC.

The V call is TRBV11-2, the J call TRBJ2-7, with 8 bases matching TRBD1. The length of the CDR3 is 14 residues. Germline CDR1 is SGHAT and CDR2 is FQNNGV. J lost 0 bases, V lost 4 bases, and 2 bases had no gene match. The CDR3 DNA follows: TGTGCCAGCAGCTGGACAGGGATCTCCTACGAGCAGTACTTC. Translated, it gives CASSWTGISYEQYF.

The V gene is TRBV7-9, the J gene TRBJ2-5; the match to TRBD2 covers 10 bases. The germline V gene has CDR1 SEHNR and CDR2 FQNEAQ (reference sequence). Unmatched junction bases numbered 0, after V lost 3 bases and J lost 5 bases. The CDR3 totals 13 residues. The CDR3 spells CASSLGLAETQYF. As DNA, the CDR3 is TGTGCCAGCAGCTTGGGACTAGCGGAGACCCAGTACTTC.

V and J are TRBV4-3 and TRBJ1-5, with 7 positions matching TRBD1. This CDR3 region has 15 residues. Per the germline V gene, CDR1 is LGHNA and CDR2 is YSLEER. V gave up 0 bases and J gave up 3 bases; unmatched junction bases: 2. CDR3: CASSQDGTDNQPQHF. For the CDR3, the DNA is TGCGCCAGCAGCCAAGACGGGACAGACAATCAGCCCCAGCATTTT.

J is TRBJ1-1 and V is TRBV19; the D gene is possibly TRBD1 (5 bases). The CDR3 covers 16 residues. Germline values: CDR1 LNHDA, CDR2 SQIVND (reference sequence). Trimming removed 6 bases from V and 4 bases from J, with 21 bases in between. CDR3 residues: CASRPRANGGATEAFF. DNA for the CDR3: TGTGCCAGTAGGCCCCGGGCGAATGGAGGGGCCACTGAAGCTTTCTTT.

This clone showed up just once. CDR3 amino acids: CASSEVGGYTF. The CDR3 nucleotides are TGTGCCAGCAGTGAAGTCGGTGGCTACACCTTC. The V gene is TRBV6-1, the J gene TRBJ1-2; D call uncertain. The CDR3 loop spans 11 amino acids. Trimming took 1 base from V and 7 from J, leaving 4 bases between them. Per the germline V gene, CDR1 is MNHNS and CDR2 is SASEGT.

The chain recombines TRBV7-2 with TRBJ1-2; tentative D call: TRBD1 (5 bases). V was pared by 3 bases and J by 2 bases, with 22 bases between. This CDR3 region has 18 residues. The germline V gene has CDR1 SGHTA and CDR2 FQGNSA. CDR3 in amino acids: CASSLGQPSLRPNYGYTF. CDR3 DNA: TGTGCCAGCAGCTTGGGGCAGCCTTCCCTAAGACCCAACTATGGCTACACCTTC.

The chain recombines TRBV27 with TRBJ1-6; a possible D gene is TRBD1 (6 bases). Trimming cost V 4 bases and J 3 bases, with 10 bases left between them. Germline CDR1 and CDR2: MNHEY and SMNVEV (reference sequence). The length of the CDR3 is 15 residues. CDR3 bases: TGTGCCAGCAGTTCGGGCAGGGGCTATAATTCACCCCTCCACTTT. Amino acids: CASSSGRGYNSPLHF.

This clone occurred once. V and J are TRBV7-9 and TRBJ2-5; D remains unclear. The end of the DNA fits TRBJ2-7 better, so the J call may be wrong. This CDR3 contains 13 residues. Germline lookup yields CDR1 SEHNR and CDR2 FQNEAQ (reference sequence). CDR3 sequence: CASTGLSSYEQYF. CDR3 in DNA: TGTGCCAGCACGGGCCTCAGCTCCTACGAGCAGTACTTC.

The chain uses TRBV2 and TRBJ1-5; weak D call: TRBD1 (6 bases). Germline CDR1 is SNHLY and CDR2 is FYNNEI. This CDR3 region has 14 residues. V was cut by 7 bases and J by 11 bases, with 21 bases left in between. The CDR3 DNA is TGTGCCAGCACCCCGGGGGCAGGGAATGGGGCCCAGCATTTT. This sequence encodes CASTPGAGNGAQHF.

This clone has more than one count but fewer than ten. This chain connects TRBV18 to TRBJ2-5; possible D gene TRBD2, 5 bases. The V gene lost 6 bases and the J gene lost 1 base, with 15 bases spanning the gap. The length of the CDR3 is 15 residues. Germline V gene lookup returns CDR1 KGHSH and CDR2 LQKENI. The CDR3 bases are TGTGCCAGCTCTCCCTTCACGAGCGGCCAAGAGACCCAGTACTTC. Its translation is CASSPFTSGQETQYF.

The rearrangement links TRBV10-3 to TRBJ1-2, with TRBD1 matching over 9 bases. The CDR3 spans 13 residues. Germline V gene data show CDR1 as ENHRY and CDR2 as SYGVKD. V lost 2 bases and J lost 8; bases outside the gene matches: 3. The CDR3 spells CAISETGGKGYTF. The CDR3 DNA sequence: TGTGCCATCAGTGAGACAGGGGGCAAGGGCTACACCTTC.

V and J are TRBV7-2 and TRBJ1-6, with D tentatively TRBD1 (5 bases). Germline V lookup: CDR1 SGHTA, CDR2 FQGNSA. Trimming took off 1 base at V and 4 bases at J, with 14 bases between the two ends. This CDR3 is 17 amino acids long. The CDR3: CASSLDWGRAYNSPLHF. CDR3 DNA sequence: TGTGCCAGCAGCTTAGACTGGGGACGGGCTTATAATTCACCCCTCCACTTT.

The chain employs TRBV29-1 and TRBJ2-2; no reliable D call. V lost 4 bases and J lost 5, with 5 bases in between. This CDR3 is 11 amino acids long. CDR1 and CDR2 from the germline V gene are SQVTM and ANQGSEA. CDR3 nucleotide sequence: TGCAGCGTTGGCCGGACCGGGGAGCTGTTTTTT. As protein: CSVGRTGELFF.

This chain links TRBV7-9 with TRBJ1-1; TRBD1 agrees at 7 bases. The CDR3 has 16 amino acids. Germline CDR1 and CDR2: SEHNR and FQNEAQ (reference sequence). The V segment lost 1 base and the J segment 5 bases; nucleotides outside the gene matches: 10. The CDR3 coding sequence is TGTGCCAGCAGCTTAGTAACAGGGGCTTGGGGGACTGAAGCTTTCTTT. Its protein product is CASSLVTGAWGTEAFF.

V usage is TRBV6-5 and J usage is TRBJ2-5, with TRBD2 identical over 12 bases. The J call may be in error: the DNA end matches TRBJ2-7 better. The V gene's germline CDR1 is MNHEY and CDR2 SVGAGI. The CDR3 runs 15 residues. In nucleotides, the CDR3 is TGTGCCAGCAGGCTAGCGGGGGGGAGCTCCTACGAGCAGTACTTC. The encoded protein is CASRLAGGSSYEQYF.

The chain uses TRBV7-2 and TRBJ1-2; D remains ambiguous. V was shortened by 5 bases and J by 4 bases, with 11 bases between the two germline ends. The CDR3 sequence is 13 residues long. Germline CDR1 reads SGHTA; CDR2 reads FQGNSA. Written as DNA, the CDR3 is TGTGCCAGCAGCCCCCGCGTCAGCTATGGCTACACCTTC. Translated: CASSPRVSYGYTF.